This T cell receptor (beta chain) comes out of a study of blood T cell repertoires in COVID-19 (dated by TCRdb to about 2020). The study in broad terms: Collaborator samples came from the United States, Italy and Spain and covered acute and convalescent phases of COVID-19. A freely available public database, intended as a resource for researchers studying the immune response to SARS-CoV-2, is where the repertoires were released. The prospective study material was composed of cDNA or gDNA derived from T cells, B-cell-depleted T cells, or PBMCs. Nearly every sample came with metadata listing a de-identified subject ID, COVID-19 status, age in years and sex. The samples were drawn from the first 160 participants of the ongoing ImmuneRACE study and from some 1,300 subjects provided by 6 global collaborators. Subjects who had been exposed to COVID-19, were actively infected with it, or had recovered from it provided the deeply sampled blood TCRbeta repertoires that made up the dataset. Where HLA class I and class II types were available, the types were taken from metadata supplied by the sample provider, not from assay-based typing. Beyond this particular receptor, the publication reports: The quantity of clinical and demographic metadata differed by source and by participant and was supplied without curation.

A note on this clone: Its antigen is not yet known. Base qualities are not recorded, but no much larger clone differs from it by a single base.

The immunoSEQ Assay, a bias-controlled multiplex PCR, was used to amplify TCRbeta CDR3 regions from genomic DNA. Per the authors' processing: The number of nucleated cells in each sample was estimated by amplification of reference gene primers within the assay. To quantify the absolute abundance of each unique TCRbeta CDR3 rearrangement, sequence reads were collapsed and filtered. Productive Simpson clonality was computed per sample as the square root of Simpson's diversity index over productive rearrangements. TCRdb's version of the immuneACCESS table is confined to in-frame rearrangements and falls short of the full clone set. An unresolved V gene accounts for under half of the shortfall where checked; the remainder is of unknown origin. That table supplies the V and J calls and clone size; D and trimming were determined from the DNA. The sample profile shows a few hundred thousand clones; roughly 84% of them were found once. More than 2% of the sample belongs to the ten largest clones.

Whole blood was collected in K2EDTA tubes by collaborating institutions according to the institutions' own protocols. Collaborator samples were shipped for TCRbeta analysis as frozen whole blood, isolated PBMCs, or DNA extracted from either sample type. CDR3 length: 14 amino acids, cysteine to phenylalanine. Only the CDR3 DNA stays, 42 bases, in frame from base 1. The germline V gene sets CDR1 to MNHNS and CDR2 to SASEGT. V loses 3 bases, J loses 4 bases, and the germline ends lie 12 bases apart. This receptor was obtained from a woman aged 60-75 years with acute or convalescent COVID-19. The receptor chain draws on TRBV6-1 and TRBJ1-2; the D region possibly corresponds to TRBD1 (5 bases align). The sample comprised peripheral blood. The DNA sequence reads TGTGCCAGCAGTGACAGGGTCTCGTTCTATGGCTACACCTTC. It translates as CASSDRVSFYGYTF.